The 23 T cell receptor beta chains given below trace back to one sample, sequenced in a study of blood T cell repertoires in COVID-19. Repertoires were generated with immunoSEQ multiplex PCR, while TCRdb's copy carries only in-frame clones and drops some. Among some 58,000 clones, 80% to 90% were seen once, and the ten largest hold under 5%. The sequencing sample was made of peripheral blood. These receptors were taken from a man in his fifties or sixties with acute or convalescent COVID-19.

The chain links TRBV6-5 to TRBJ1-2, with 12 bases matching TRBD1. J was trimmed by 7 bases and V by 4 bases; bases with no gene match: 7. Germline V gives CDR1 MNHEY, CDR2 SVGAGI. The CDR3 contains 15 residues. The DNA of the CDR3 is TGTGCCAGCAGTTCCGGGACAGGGGGCAAGGGTGGCTACACCTTC. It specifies CASSSGTGGKGGYTF.

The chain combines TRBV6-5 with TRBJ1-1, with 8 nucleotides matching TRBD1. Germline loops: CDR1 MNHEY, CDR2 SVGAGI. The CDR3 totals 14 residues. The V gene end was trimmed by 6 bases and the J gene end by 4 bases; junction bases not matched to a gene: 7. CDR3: CASRPGQGGTEAFF. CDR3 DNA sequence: TGTGCCAGCAGACCTGGACAGGGTGGCACTGAAGCTTTCTTT.

The CDR3 DNA follows: TGTGCCAGCAGTGTTAGTAGCGAGCAGTACTTC. As protein: CASSVSSEQYF. V usage is TRBV12-3 or TRBV12-4 and J usage is TRBJ2-7; D unresolved. The CDR3 totals 11 residues. The V end lost 5 bases, the J end lost 6 bases, and 8 bases lay between the germline ends.

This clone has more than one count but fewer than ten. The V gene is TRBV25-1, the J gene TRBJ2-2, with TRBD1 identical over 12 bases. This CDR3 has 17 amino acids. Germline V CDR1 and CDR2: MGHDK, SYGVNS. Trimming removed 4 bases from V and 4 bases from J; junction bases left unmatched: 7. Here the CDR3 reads CASSGQRDRGRTGELFF. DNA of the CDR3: TGTGCCAGCAGTGGCCAGAGGGACAGGGGGCGCACCGGGGAGCTGTTTTTT.

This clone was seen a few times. Here the CDR3 reads CATSWGDGEAFF. In DNA, the CDR3 is TGTGCCACCAGCTGGGGGGACGGCGAAGCTTTCTTT. The rearrangement joins TRBV15 to TRBJ1-1; tentative D call: TRBD1 (5 bases). The CDR3 has 12 amino acids. The germline V gene encodes CDR1 LNHNV and CDR2 YYDKDF (reference sequence). Trimming removed 5 bases from V and 8 bases from J, with 12 bases in between.

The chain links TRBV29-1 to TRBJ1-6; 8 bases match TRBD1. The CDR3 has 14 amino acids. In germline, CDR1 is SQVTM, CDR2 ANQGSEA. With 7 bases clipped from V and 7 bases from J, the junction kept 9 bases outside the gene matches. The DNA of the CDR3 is TGCAGCGCCAGAACCCAGGGGGCCAATTCACCCCTCCACTTT. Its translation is CSARTQGANSPLHF.

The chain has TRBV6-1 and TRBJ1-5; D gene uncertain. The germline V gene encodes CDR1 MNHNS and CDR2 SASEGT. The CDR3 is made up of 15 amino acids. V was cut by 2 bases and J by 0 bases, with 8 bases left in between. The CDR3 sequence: CASSETVYSNQPQHF. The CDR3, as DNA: TGTGCCAGCAGTGAAACAGTTTATAGCAATCAGCCCCAGCATTTT.

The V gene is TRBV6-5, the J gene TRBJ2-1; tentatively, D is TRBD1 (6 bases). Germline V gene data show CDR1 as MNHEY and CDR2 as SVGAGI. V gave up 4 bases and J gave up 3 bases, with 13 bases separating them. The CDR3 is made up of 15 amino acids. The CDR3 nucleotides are TGTGCCAGCAGTTCCTCCGGGACAAGCTACAATGAGCAGTTCTTC. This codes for CASSSSGTSYNEQFF.

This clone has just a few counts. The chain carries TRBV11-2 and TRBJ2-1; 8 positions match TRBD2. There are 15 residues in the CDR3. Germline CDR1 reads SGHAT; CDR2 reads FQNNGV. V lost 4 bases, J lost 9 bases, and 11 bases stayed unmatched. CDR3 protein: CASSYASGWGGEQFF. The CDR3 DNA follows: TGTGCCAGCAGCTACGCTAGCGGGTGGGGCGGTGAGCAGTTCTTC.

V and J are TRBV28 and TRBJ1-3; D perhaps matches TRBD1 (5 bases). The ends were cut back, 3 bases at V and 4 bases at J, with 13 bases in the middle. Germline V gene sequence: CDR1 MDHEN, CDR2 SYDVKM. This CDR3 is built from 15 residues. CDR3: CASSFRATGGNTIYF. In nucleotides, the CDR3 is TGTGCCAGCAGTTTCCGGGCAACAGGAGGAAACACCATATATTTT.

CDR3 bases: TGCAGTGCCTGGGATCAGAGGGTAGTCCACTTT. Protein product: CSAWDQRVVHF. The V and J genes are TRBV20-1 and TRBJ1-6; D is unclear. The CDR3 has 11 residues. Germline CDR1 reads DFQATT; CDR2 reads SNEGSKA (reference sequence). The V gene lost 6 bases and the J gene lost 17 bases, with 17 bases spanning the gap.

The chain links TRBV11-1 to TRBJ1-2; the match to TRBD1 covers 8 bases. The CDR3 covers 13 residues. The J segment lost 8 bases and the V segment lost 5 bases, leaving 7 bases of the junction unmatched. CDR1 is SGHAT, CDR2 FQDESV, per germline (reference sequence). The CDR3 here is CASSPDRGGGYTF. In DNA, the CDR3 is TGTGCCAGCAGCCCTGACAGGGGTGGAGGCTACACCTTC.

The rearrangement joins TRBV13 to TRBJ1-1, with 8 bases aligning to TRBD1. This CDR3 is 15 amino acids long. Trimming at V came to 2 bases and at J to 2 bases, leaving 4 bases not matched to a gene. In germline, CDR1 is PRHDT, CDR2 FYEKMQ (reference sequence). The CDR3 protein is CASSLLTGGNTEAFF. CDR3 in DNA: TGTGCCAGCAGCTTACTTACAGGGGGAAACACTGAAGCTTTCTTT.

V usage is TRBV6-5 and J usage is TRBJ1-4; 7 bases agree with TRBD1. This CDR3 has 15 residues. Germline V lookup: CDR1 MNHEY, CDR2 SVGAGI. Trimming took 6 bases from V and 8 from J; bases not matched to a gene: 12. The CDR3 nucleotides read TGTGCCAGCAGACTCTACAGGGGTCAGGAGGAAAAACTGTTTTTT. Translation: CASRLYRGQEEKLFF.

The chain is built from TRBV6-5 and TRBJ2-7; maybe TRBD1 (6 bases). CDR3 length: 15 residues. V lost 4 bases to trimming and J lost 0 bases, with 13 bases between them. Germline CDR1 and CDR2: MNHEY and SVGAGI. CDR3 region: CASSSFSGASYEQYF. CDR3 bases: TGTGCCAGCAGTTCCTTTTCAGGGGCCTCCTACGAGCAGTACTTC.

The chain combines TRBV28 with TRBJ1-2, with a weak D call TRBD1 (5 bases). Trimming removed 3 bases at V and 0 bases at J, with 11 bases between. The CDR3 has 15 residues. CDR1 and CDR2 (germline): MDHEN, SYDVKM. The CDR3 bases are TGTGCCAGCAGTTTTGGCGGGGCAACTAACTATGGCTACACCTTC. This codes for CASSFGGATNYGYTF.

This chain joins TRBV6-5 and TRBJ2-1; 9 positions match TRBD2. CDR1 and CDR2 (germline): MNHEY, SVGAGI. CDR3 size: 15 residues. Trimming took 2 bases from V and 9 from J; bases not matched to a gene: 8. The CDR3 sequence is CASSYDGGRAPEQFF. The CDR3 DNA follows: TGTGCCAGCAGTTACGACGGCGGGAGGGCCCCTGAGCAGTTCTTC.

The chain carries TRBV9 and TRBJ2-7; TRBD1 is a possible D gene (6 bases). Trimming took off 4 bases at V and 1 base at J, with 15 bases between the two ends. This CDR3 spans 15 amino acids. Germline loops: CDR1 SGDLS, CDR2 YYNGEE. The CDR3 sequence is CASSLLGTPSYEQYF. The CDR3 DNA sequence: TGTGCCAGCAGCCTGCTGGGGACACCTTCCTACGAGCAGTACTTC.

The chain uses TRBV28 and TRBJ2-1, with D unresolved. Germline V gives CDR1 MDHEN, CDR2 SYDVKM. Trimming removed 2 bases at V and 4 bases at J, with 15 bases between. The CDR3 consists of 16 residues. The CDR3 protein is CASSLIYPNPYNEQFF. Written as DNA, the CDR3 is TGTGCCAGCAGTTTAATTTACCCTAATCCTTACAATGAGCAGTTCTTC.

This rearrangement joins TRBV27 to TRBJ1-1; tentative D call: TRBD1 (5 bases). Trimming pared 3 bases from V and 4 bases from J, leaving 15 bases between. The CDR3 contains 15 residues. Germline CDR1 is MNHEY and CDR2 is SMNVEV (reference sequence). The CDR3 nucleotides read TGTGCCAGCAGTTTGAAGGGAAGGAGGGGCACTGAAGCTTTCTTT. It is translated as CASSLKGRRGTEAFF.

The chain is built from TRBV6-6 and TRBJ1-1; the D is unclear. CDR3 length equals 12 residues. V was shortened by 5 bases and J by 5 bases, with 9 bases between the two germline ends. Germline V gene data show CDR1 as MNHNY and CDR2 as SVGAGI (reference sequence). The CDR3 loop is CASSMSLTEAFF. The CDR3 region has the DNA TGTGCCAGCAGTATGTCCCTTACTGAAGCTTTCTTT.

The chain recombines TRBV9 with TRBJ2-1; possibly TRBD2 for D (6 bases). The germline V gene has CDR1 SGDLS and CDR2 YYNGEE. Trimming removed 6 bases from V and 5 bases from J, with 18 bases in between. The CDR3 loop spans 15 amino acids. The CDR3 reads CASTLGSGLDNEQFF. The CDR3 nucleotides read TGTGCCAGCACCCTCGGGAGCGGATTGGACAATGAGCAGTTCTTC.

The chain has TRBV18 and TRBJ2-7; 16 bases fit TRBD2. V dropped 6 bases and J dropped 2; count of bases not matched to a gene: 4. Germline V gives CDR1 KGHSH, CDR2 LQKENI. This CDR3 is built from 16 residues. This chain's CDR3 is CASSGTSGRVAYEQYF. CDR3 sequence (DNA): TGTGCCAGCTCGGGGACTAGCGGGAGGGTAGCCTACGAGCAGTACTTC. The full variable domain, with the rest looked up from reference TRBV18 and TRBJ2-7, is NAGVMQNPRHLVRRRGQEARLRCSPMKGHSHVYWYRQLPEEGLKFMVYLQKENIIDESGMPKERFSAEFPKEGPSILRIQQVVRGDSAAYFCASSGTSGRVAYEQYFGPGTRLTVT.